A single sample is the source of the 14 T cell receptor beta chains below, sequenced in a study of blood T cell repertoires in COVID-19. Sequenced by immunoSEQ multiplex PCR; TCRdb stores in-frame clones only, minus some. Among roughly 220,000 clones listed, 88% were seen once. The source material was PBMCs or T cells enriched from blood (not recorded which). The receptors derive from a woman in her fifties or sixties with acute COVID-19.

The chain has TRBV27 and TRBJ2-2; 7 bases line up with TRBD1. The CDR3 has 12 residues. V gave up 7 bases and J gave up 8 bases; unmatched junction bases: 4. CDR1 and CDR2 from the germline V gene are MNHEY and SMNVEV (reference sequence). The DNA of the CDR3 is TGTGCCAGCACTCACAGGGGTGGGGAGCTGTTTTTT. Protein sequence: CASTHRGGELFF.

The V gene is TRBV4-3, the J gene TRBJ1-4; D possibly corresponds to TRBD1 (5 bases). Trimming removed 4 bases from V and 8 bases from J, with 11 bases in between. The CDR3 length is 13 residues. The V gene's germline CDR1 is LGHNA and CDR2 YSLEER. The CDR3 loop is CASSPPGWEKLFF. The CDR3 DNA reads TGCGCCAGCAGCCCTCCAGGGTGGGAAAAACTGTTTTTT.

This clone was seen many times. The rearrangement joins TRBV27 to TRBJ2-7; 12 nucleotides line up with TRBD2. V gave up 6 bases and J gave up 3 bases; unmatched junction bases: 6. The CDR3 is 15 residues long. The germline CDR1 and CDR2 sequences are MNHEY and SMNVEV (reference sequence). The CDR3 nucleotides read TGTGCCAGCAGACTTGTACTAGCGGGAGGCTACGAGCAGTACTTC. Translating it yields CASRLVLAGGYEQYF.

This clone was counted a few times. V is TRBV24-1 and J is TRBJ2-3; tentatively, D is TRBD2 (6 bases). The germline CDR1 and CDR2 sequences are KGHDR and SFDVKD. V lost 10 bases and J lost 2, with 9 bases in between. This CDR3 is built from 12 residues. The CDR3 DNA sequence: TGTGCCACTAGCGGTTCCACAGATACGCAGTATTTT. It yields the protein CATSGSTDTQYF.

This clone was seen only once. The rearrangement uses TRBV7-3 and TRBJ2-2, with 7 positions matching TRBD2. Germline V CDR1 and CDR2: SGHTA, FQGTGA. The CDR3 length is 14 residues. V was clipped by 5 bases and J by 6 bases; unmatched bases: 6. The CDR3 loop reads CASSTRGRAGELFF. The DNA for the CDR3 is TGTGCCAGCAGCACCCGAGGGAGGGCCGGGGAGCTGTTTTTT.

The CDR3 DNA follows: TGTGCCAGCAGCGCAAGCTCAGGCGGGAGGGGAACCGGGGAGCTGTTTTTT. As protein: CASSASSGGRGTGELFF. The rearrangement links TRBV7-7 to TRBJ2-2; 9 nucleotides align to TRBD2. J gave up 5 bases and V 5 bases, and 12 bases lay outside the gene matches. The CDR3 contains 17 residues. Germline assignment: CDR1 SSHAT and CDR2 FNYEAQ (reference sequence).

This clone was seen once. The chain's CDR3 is CASSLAWVAGVASSNEQFF. The CDR3, as DNA: TGCGCCAGCAGCTTGGCCTGGGTGGCAGGGGTAGCGTCGAGCAATGAGCAGTTCTTC. The rearrangement joins TRBV5-1 to TRBJ2-1; a weak D match, TRBD1 (6 bases). This CDR3 comprises 19 residues. Germline-derived CDR1 and CDR2 are SGHRS and YFSETQ. The V and J ends lost 0 bases and 6 bases respectively, with 25 bases between them.

The rearrangement links TRBV18 to TRBJ2-7; TRBD2 matches at 8 bases. Germline CDR1 KGHSH, CDR2 LQKENI. V was clipped by 2 bases and J by 7 bases; unmatched bases: 1. The CDR3 length is 12 residues. CDR3 loop: CASSPVAGEQYF. DNA of the CDR3: TGTGCCAGCTCACCAGTAGCGGGAGAGCAGTACTTC.

The chain uses TRBV18 and TRBJ1-5; tentative D call: TRBD1 (5 bases). Trimming pared 2 bases from V and 2 bases from J, leaving 10 bases between. CDR1 is KGHSH and CDR2 is LQKENI in the germline V gene. The CDR3 has 15 amino acids. The CDR3 coding sequence is TGTGCCAGCTCACCAATCTCGGGGGGCAATCAGCCCCAGCATTTT. As protein: CASSPISGGNQPQHF.

The chain employs TRBV7-6 and TRBJ2-1, with a possible D match to TRBD2 (7 bases). This CDR3 has 17 residues. Germline CDR1 reads SGHVS; CDR2 reads FNYEAQ. The ends were cut back, 1 base at V and 3 bases at J, with 16 bases in the middle. CDR3 in DNA: TGTGCCAGCAGCTTAGACACCCCGGGGGGCGGCTACAATGAGCAGTTCTTC. Its translation: CASSLDTPGGGYNEQFF.

The chain has TRBV28 and TRBJ1-1, with D unclear. CDR3 length: 10 amino acids. The V and J ends lost 4 bases and 7 bases respectively, with 4 bases between them. CDR1 is MDHEN and CDR2 is SYDVKM in the germline V gene. This CDR3 reads CASSSIEAFF. The CDR3 coding sequence is TGTGCCAGCAGTTCTATTGAAGCTTTCTTT.

V usage is TRBV6-4 and J usage is TRBJ2-1; 9 bases are a match to TRBD2. This CDR3 has 14 residues. Unmatched junction bases numbered 5, after V lost 2 bases and J lost 9 bases. CDR1 and CDR2 from the germline V gene are MRHNA and SNTAGT. Written as DNA, the CDR3 is TGTGCCAGCAGTGACACCGGACTAGCGACTGAGCAGTTCTTC. It specifies CASSDTGLATEQFF.

J is TRBJ2-7 and V is TRBV6-6; no clear D. The V gene's germline CDR1 is MNHNY and CDR2 SVGAGI (reference sequence). The germline V and J ends were trimmed by 0 bases and 6 bases, with 6 bases remaining between them. The CDR3 extends over 12 amino acids. The CDR3, as DNA: TGTGCCAGCAGTTACTCGACGGGCGAGCAGTACTTC. Encoded protein: CASSYSTGEQYF.

The chain carries TRBV28 and TRBJ1-2, with 9 nucleotides matching TRBD1. Losses at the gene ends were 6 bases for V and 6 bases for J; bases not matched to a gene: 8. The CDR3 is 14 residues long. CDR1 is MDHEN, CDR2 SYDVKM, per germline. The CDR3 here is CASRSIQGAHGYTF. CDR3 DNA sequence: TGTGCCAGCAGATCTATACAGGGGGCCCATGGCTACACCTTC.